Listed below are T cell receptor beta chains from one sample, sequenced in a study of type 1 regulatory T cells. Each CDR3 protein gets one entry after TCRdb re-called the reads with MiXCR. The table lists about 18,000 distinct CDR3 sequences, 10% of them singletons. Source material: CD4+ T cells, either the whole sample or a sorted fraction (not recorded which). The receptors here all came from a human donor in good health. Each CDR3 is given with its conserved first and last residue.

v_gene	len	j_gene	CDR3aa
TRBV5-5	14	TRBJ1-1	CASSRRVQNTEAFF
TRBV15	15	TRBJ2-2	CATSRSAANTGELFF
TRBV5-1	15	TRBJ1-1	CASSLGSGNREVTFF
TRBV28	15	TRBJ1-1	CASSPPGRLGTEAFF
TRBV6-5	17	TRBJ2-3	CASSYSRASGSTDTQYF
TRBV7-2	12	TRBJ2-7	CASRGPDYEQYF
TRBV24-1	14	TRBJ2-1	CATSDFRGRDEQFF
TRBV5-1	15	TRBJ1-2	CASSGGTLDDYGYTF
TRBV29-1	11	TRBJ2-1	CSGLTSGGQFF
TRBV5-1	16	TRBJ2-2	CASSLATGGFTGELFF
TRBV29-1	13	TRBJ2-1	CSVDIAGGNEQFF
TRBV29-1	11	TRBJ2-5	CSTQLQETQYF
TRBV18	14	TRBJ2-7	CASSSSSGMYEQYF
TRBV12-3/TRBV12-4	12	TRBJ2-2	CASSFWAGELFF
TRBV6-5	15	TRBJ2-5	CASSPDPGFQETQYF
TRBV5-4	15	TRBJ2-2	CASSLGLADTGELFF
TRBV5-4	16	TRBJ2-7	CASRIGGLAGGGEQYF
TRBV7-9	12	TRBJ1-4	CASSPGGEKLFF
TRBV12-3/TRBV12-4	15	TRBJ2-2	CASSSWTGVIGELFF
TRBV7-2	16	TRBJ2-7	CASSFIAGDSSYEQYF
TRBV7-2	15	TRBJ2-2	CASKPGQKNTGELFF
TRBV20-1	16	TRBJ2-1	CSALTSGRASYNEQFF
TRBV18	13	TRBJ2-7	CAGSSQVNYEQYF
TRBV9	15	TRBJ2-5	CASSPISGARETQYF
TRBV5-5	14	TRBJ1-1	CASTTAGSNTEAFF
TRBV24-1	12	TRBJ2-1	CATSDPVGEQFF
TRBV6-5	13	TRBJ2-7	CASTNDGSYEQYF